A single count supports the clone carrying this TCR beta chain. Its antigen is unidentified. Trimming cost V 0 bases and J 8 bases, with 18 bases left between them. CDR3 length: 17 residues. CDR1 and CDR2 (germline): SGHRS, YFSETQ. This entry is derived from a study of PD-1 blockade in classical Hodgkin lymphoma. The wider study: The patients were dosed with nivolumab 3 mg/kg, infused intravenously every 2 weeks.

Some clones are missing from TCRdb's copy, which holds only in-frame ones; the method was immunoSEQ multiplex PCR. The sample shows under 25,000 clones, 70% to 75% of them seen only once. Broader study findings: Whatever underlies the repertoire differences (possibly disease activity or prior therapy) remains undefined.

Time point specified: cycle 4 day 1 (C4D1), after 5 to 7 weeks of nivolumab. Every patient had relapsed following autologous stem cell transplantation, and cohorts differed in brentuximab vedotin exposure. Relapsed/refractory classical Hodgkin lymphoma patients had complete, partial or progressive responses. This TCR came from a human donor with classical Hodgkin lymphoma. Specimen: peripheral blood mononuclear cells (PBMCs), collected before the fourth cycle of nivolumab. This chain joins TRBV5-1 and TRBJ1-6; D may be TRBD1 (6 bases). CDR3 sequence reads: CASSLGGGKLGDSPLHF. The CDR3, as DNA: TGCGCCAGCAGCTTGGGTGGGGGCAAGTTGGGAGATTCACCCCTCCACTTT.